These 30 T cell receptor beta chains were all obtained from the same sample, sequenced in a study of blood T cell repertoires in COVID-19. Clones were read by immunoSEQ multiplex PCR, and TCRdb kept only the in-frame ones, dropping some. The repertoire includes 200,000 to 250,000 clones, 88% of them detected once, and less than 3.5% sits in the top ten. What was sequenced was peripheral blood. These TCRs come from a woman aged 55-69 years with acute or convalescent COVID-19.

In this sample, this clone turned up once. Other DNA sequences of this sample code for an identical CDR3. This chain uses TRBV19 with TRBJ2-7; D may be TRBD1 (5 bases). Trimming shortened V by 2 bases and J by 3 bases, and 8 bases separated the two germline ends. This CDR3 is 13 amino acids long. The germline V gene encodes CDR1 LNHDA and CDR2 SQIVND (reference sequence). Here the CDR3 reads CASSIQGSYEQYF. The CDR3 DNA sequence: TGTGCCAGTAGTATACAGGGCAGCTACGAGCAGTACTTC.

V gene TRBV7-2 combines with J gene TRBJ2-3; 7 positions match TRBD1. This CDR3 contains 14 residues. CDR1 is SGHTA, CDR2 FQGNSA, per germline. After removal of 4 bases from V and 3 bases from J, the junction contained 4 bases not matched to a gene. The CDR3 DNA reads TGTGCCAGCAGCTCAGGGGGTTGGACAGATACGCAGTATTTT. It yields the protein CASSSGGWTDTQYF.

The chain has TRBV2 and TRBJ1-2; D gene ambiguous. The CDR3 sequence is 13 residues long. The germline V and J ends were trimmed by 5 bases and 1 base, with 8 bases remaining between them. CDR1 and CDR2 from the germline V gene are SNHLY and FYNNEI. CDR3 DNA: TGTGCCAGCAGTACCGTCGGTAACTATGGCTACACCTTC. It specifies CASSTVGNYGYTF.

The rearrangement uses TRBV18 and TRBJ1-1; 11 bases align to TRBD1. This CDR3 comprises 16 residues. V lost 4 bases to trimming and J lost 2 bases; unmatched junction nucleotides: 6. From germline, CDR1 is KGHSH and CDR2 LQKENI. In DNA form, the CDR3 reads TGTGCCAGCTCACAAGGACAGGGGGCAGTTAACACTGAAGCTTTCTTT. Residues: CASSQGQGAVNTEAFF.

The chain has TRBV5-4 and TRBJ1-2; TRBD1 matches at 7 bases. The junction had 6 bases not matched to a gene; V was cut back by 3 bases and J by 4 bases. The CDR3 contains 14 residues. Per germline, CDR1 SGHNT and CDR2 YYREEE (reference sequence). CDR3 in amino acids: CASSWGTEFYGYTF. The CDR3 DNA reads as TGTGCCAGCAGCTGGGGGACAGAATTCTATGGCTACACCTTC.

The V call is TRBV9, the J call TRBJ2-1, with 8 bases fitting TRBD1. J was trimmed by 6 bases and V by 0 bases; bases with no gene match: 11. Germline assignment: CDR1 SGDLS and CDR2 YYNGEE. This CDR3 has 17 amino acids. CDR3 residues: CASSVGSGTGGINEQFF. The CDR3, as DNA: TGTGCCAGCAGCGTAGGGTCAGGGACAGGCGGCATCAATGAGCAGTTCTTC.

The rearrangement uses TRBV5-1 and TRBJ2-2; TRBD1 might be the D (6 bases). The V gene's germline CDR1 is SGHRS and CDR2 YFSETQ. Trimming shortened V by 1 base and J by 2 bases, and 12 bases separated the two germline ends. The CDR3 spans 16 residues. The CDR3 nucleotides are TGCGCCAGCAGCTTGATGGCAGGGGCTAACACCGGGGAGCTGTTTTTT. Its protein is CASSLMAGANTGELFF.

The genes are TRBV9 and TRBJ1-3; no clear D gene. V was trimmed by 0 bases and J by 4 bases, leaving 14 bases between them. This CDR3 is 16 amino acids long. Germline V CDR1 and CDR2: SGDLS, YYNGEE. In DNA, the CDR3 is TGTGCCAGCAGCGTAGTGGCCGGGAGTGACGGAAACACCATATATTTT. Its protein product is CASSVVAGSDGNTIYF.

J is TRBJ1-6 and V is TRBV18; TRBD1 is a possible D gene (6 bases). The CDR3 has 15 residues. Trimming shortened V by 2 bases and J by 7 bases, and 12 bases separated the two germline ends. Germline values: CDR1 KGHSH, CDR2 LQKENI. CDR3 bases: TGTGCCAGCTCACCAAGCACAGGGCAAAATTCACCCCTCCACTTT. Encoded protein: CASSPSTGQNSPLHF.

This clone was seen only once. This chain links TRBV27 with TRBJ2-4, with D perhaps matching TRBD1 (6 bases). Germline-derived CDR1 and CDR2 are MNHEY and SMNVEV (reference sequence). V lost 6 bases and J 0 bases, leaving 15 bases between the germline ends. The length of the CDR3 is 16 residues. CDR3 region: CASSPRQALAKNIQYF. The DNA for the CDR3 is TGTGCCAGCAGCCCCAGACAGGCACTAGCCAAAAACATTCAGTACTTC.

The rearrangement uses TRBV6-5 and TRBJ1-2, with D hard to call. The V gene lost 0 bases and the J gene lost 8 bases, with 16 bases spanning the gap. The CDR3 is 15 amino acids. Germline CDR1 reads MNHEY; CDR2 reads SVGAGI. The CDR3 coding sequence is TGTGCCAGCAGTTACTCGCAGGAAGGCTTGGTGGGCTACACCTTC. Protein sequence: CASSYSQEGLVGYTF.

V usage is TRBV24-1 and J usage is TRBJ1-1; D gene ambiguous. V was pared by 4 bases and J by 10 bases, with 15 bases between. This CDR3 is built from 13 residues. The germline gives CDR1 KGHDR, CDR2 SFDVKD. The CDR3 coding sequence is TGTGCCACCAGTGAAGGGAGTCGGGTAGGAGCTTTCTTT. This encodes CATSEGSRVGAFF.

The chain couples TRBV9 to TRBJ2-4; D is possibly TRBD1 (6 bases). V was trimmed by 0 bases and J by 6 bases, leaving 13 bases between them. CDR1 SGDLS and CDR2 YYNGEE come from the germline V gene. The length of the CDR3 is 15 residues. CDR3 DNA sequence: TGTGCCAGCAGCGTAGAGGACAGCTTTTCAAACATTCAGTACTTC. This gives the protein CASSVEDSFSNIQYF.

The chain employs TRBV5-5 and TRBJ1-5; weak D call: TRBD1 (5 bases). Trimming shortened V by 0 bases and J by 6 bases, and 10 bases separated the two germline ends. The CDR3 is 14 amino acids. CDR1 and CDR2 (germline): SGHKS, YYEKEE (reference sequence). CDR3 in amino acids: CASSLVPGGQPQHF. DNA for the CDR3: TGTGCCAGCAGCTTGGTGCCGGGGGGTCAGCCCCAGCATTTT.

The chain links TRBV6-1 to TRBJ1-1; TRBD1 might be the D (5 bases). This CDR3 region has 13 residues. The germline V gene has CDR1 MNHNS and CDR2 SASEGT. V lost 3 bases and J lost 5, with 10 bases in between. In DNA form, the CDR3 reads TGTGCCAGCAGTGAGGCAGGGAGGACTGAAGCTTTCTTT. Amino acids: CASSEAGRTEAFF.

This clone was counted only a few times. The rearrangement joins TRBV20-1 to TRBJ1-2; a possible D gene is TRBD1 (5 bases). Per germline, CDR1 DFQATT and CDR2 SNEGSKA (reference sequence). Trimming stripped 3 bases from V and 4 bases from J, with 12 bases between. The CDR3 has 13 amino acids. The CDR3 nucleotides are TGCAGTGCTAGTGGGGGGGAAGGCTATGGCTACACCTTC. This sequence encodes CSASGGEGYGYTF.

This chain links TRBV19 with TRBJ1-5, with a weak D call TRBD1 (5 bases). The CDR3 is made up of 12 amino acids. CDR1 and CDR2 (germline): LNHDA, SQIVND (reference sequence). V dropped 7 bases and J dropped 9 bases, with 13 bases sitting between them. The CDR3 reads CASTGNVRPQHF. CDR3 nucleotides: TGTGCCAGTACAGGGAACGTGCGGCCCCAGCATTTT.

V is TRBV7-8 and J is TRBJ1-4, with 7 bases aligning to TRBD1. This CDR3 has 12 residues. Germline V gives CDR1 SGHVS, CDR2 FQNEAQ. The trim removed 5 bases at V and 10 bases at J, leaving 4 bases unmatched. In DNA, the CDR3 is TGTGCCAGCAGCGATAACAGGGGAAAACTGTTTTTT. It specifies CASSDNRGKLFF.

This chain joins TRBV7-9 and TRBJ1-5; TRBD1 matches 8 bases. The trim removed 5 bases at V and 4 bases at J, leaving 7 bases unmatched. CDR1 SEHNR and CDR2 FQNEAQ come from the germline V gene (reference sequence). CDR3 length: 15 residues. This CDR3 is CASSRTDRVNQPQHF. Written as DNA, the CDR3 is TGTGCCAGCAGCCGAACGGACAGGGTAAATCAGCCCCAGCATTTT.

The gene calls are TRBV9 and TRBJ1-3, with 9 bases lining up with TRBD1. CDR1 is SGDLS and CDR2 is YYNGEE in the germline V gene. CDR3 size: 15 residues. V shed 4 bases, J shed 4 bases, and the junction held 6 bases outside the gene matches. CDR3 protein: CASSRGTGSGNTIYF. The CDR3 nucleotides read TGTGCCAGCAGCCGCGGGACAGGGTCGGGAAACACCATATATTTT.

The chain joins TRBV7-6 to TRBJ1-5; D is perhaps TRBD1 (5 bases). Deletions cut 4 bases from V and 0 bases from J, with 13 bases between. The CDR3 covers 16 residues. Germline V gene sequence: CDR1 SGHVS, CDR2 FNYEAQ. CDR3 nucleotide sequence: TGTGCCAGCAGCTCTCGGCAGGGTGATAGCAATCAGCCCCAGCATTTT. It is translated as CASSSRQGDSNQPQHF. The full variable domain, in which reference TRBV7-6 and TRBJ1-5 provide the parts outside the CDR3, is GAGVSQSPRYKVTKRGQDVALRCDPISGHVSLYWYRQALGQGPEFLTYFNYEAQQDKSGLPNDRFSAERPEGSISTLTIQRTEQRDSAMYRCASSSRQGDSNQPQHFGDGTRLSIL.

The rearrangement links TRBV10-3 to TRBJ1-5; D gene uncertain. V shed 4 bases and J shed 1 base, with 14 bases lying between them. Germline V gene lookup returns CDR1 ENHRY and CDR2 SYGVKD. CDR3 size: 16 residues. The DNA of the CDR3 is TGTGCCATCAGTGGTACAGACGGGAGGAGCAATCAGCCCCAGCATTTT. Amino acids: CAISGTDGRSNQPQHF.

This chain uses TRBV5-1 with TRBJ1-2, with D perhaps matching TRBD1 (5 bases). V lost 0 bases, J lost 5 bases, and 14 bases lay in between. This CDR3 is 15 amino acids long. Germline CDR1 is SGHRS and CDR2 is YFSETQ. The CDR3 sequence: CASSLEQGSLYGYTF. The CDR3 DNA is TGCGCCAGCAGCTTGGAGCAGGGCTCTCTTTATGGCTACACCTTC.

The DNA of the CDR3 is TGCAGCGTTCGGGACAGCTATGGCTACACCTTC. This sequence encodes CSVRDSYGYTF. The rearrangement joins TRBV29-1 to TRBJ1-2; the match to TRBD1 covers 7 bases. The germline V gene has CDR1 SQVTM and CDR2 ANQGSEA. The CDR3 covers 11 residues. V lost 5 bases to trimming and J lost 4 bases; unmatched junction nucleotides: 1.

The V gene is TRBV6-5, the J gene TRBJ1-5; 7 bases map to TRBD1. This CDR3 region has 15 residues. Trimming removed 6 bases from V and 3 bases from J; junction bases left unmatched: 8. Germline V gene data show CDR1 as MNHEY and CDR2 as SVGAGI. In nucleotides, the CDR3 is TGTGCCAGCAGGGCAGGGGGTGGATACAATCAGCCCCAGCATTTT. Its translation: CASRAGGGYNQPQHF.

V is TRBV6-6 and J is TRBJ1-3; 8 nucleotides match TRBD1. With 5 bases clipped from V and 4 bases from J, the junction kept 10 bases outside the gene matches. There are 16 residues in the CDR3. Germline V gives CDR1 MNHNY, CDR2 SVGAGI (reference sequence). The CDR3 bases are TGTGCCAGCAGTCGATCCGGACAGGGAGCCGGAAACACCATATATTTT. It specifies CASSRSGQGAGNTIYF.

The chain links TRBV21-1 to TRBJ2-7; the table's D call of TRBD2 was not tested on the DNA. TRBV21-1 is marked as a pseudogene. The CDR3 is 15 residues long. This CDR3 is CASTPSTGPLGEQYF. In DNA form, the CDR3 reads TGTGCCAGCACCCCCTCCACGGGTCCGCTCGGCGAGCAGTACTTC.

CDR3 amino acids: CASSLAAGTGGNYGYTF. The CDR3, as DNA: TGTGCCAGCAGCTTAGCAGCCGGGACAGGGGGGAACTATGGCTACACCTTC. The rearrangement links TRBV7-2 to TRBJ1-2; 11 bases line up with TRBD1. This CDR3 region has 17 residues. V lost 0 bases and J lost 2; bases outside the gene matches: 5. Germline assignment: CDR1 SGHTA and CDR2 FQGNSA.

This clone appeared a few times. The CDR3 DNA reads TGTGCCAGCAGCTCCACCCGGGGAAAGAGCACCGGGGAGCTGTTTTTT. Amino acids: CASSSTRGKSTGELFF. The chain has TRBV11-2 and TRBJ2-2; D may be TRBD2 (5 bases). The CDR3 is 16 amino acids. Between the trimmed V and J ends, which lost 4 bases and 4 bases, there was a span of 16 bases. Per the germline V gene, CDR1 is SGHAT and CDR2 is FQNNGV.

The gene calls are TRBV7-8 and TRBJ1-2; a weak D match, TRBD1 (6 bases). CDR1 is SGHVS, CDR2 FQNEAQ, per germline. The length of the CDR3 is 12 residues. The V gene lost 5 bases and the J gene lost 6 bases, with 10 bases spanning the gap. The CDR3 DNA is TGTGCCAGCAGCCCGACAGGAGATGGCTACACCTTC. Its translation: CASSPTGDGYTF.